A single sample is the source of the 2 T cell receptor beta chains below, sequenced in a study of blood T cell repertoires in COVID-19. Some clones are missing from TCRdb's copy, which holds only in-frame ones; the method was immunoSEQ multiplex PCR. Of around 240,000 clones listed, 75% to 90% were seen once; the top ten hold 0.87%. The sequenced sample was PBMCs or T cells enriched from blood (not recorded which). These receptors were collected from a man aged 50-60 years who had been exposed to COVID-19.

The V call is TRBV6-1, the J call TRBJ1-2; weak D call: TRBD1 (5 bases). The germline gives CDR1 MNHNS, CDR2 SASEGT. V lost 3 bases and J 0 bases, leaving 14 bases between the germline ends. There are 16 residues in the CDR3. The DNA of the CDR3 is TGTGCCAGCAGTGAGGTGGGACTTTTAGCTAACTATGGCTACACCTTC. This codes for CASSEVGLLANYGYTF.

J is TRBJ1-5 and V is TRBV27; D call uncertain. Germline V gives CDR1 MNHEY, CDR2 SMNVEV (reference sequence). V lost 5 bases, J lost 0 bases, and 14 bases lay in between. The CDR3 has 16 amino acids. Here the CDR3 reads CASSPWTARSNQPQHF. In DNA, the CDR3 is TGTGCCAGCAGTCCCTGGACTGCTCGTAGCAATCAGCCCCAGCATTTT.